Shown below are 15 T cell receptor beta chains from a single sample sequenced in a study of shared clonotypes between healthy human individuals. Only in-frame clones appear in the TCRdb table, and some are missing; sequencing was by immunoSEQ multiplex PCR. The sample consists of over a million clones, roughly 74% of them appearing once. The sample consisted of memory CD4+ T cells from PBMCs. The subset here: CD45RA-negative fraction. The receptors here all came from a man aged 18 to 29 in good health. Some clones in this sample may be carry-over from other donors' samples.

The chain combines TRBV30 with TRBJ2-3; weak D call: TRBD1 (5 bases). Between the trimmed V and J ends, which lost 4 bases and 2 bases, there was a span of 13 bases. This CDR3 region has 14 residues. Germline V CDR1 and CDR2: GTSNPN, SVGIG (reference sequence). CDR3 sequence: CAWTAGQSTDTQYF. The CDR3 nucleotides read TGTGCCTGGACGGCAGGGCAATCCACAGATACGCAGTATTTT.

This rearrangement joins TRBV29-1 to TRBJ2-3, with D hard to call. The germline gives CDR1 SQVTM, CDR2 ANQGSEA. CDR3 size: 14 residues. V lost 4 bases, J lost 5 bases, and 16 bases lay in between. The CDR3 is CSVGEHIGKDTQYF. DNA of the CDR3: TGCAGCGTTGGGGAACATATTGGGAAAGATACGCAGTATTTT.

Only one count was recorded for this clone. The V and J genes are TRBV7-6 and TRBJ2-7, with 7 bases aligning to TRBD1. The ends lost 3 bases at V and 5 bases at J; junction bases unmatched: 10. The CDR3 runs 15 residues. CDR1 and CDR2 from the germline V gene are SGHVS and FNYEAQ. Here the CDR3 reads CASSLTTGFVDEQYF. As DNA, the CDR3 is TGTGCCAGCAGCTTGACGACAGGGTTTGTCGACGAGCAGTACTTC.

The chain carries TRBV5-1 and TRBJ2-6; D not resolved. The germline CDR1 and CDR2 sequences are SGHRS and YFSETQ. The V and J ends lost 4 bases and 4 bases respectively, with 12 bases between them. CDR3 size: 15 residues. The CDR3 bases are TGCGCCAGCAGCCCGGACGGCCCGGGGGCCAACGTCCTGACTTTC. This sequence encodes CASSPDGPGANVLTF. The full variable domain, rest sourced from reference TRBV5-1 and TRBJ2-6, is KAGVTQTPRYLIKTRGQQVTLSCSPISGHRSVSWYQQTPGQGLQFLFEYFSETQRNKGNFPGRFSGRQFSNSRSEMNVSTLELGDSALYLCASSPDGPGANVLTFGAGSRLTVL.

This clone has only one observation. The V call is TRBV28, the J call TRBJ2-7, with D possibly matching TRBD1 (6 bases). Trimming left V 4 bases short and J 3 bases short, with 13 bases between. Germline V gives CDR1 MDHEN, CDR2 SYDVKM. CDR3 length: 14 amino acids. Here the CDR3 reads CASSYMDRDYEQYF. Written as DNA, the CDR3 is TGTGCCAGCAGTTATATGGACAGAGACTACGAGCAGTACTTC.

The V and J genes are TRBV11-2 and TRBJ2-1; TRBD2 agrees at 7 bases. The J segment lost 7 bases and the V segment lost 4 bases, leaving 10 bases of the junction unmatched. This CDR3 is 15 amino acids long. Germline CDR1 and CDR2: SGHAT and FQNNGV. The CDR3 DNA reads TGTGCCAGCAGCTGGGGGAGGGCAATTCGGAATGAGCAGTTCTTC. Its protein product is CASSWGRAIRNEQFF.

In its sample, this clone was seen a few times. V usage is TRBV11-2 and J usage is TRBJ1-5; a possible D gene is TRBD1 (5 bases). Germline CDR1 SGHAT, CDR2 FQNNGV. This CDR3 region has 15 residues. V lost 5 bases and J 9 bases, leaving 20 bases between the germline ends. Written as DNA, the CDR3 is TGTGCCAGCAGCCGAGAGAGGGGCACGAGGGCGCCCCAGCATTTT. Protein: CASSRERGTRAPQHF.

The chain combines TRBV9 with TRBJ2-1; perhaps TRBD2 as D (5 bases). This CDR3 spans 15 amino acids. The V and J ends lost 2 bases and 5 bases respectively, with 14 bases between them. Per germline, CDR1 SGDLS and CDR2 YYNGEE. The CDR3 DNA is TGTGCCAGCAGCGTCGGGGAGTCAGGAAACAATGAGCAGTTCTTC. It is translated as CASSVGESGNNEQFF.

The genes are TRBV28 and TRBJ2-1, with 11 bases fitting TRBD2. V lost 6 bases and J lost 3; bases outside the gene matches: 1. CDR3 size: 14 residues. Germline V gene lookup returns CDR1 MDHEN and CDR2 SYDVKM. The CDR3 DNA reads TGTGCCAGCAGGACTAGCGGGATCTACAATGAGCAGTTCTTC. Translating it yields CASRTSGIYNEQFF.

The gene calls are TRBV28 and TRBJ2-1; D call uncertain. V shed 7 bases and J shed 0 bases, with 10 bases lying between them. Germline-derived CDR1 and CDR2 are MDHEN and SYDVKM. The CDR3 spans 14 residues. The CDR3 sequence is CASTPPYSYNEQFF. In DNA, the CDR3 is TGTGCCAGCACCCCTCCCTACTCCTACAATGAGCAGTTCTTC.

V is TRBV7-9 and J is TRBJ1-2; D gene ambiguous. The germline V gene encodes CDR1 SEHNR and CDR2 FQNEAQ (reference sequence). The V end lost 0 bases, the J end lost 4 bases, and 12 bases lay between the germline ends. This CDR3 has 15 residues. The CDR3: CASSLAAQRGYGYTF. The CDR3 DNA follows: TGTGCCAGCAGCTTAGCGGCTCAACGGGGCTATGGCTACACCTTC.

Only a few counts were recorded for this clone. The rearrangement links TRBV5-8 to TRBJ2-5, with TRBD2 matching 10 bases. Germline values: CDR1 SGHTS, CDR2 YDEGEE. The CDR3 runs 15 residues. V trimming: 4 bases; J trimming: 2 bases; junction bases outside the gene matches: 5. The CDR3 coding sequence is TGTGCCAGCAGCGGGGGACTAGCGTATCAAGAGACCCAGTACTTC. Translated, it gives CASSGGLAYQETQYF.

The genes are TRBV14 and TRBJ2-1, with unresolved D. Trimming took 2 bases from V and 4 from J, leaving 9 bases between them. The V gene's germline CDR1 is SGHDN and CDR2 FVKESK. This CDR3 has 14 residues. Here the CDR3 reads CASSQLGLYNEQFF. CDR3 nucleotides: TGTGCCAGCAGCCAATTAGGTCTTTACAATGAGCAGTTCTTC.

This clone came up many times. The CDR3 coding sequence is TGTGCCAGCAGCCAATATTCGCAGGCTACTAACTATGGCTACACCTTC. This sequence encodes CASSQYSQATNYGYTF. The chain links TRBV16 to TRBJ1-2; D gene unclear. Trimming removed 1 base from V and 0 bases from J, with 12 bases in between. Germline V lookup: CDR1 KGHSY, CDR2 FQNENV. The CDR3 runs to 16 residues.

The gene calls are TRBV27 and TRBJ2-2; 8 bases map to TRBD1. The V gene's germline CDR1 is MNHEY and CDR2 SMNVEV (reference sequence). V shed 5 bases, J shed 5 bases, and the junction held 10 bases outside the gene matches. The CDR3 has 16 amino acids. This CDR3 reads CASSPTDRGNTGELFF. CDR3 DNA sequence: TGTGCCAGCAGTCCGACTGACAGGGGAAATACCGGGGAGCTGTTTTTT.